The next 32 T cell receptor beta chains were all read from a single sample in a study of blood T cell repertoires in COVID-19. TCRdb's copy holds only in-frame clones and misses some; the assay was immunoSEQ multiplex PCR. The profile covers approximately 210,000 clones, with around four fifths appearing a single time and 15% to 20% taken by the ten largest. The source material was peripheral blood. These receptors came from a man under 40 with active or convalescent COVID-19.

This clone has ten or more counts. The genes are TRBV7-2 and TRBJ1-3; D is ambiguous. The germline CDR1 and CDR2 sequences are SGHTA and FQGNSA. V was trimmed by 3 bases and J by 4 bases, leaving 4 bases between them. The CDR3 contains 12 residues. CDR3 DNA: TGTGCCAGCAGCTTTTTAGGAAACACCATATATTTT. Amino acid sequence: CASSFLGNTIYF.

The CDR3 is CASSLVGRRENSPLHF. The CDR3 nucleotides are TGCGCCAGCAGCTTGGTTGGGAGGCGGGAGAATTCACCCCTCCACTTT. The chain uses TRBV5-1 and TRBJ1-6, with unresolved D. The V gene lost 0 bases and the J gene lost 7 bases, with 14 bases spanning the gap. The CDR3 is 16 amino acids. Per the germline V gene, CDR1 is SGHRS and CDR2 is YFSETQ.

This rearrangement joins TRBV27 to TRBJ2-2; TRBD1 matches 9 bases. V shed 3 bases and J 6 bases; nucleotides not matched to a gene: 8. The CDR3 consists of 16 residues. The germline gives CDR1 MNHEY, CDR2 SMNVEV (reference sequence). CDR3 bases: TGTGCCAGCAGTTTTAAGGGGACAGGGAATGCCGGGGAGCTGTTTTTT. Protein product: CASSFKGTGNAGELFF.

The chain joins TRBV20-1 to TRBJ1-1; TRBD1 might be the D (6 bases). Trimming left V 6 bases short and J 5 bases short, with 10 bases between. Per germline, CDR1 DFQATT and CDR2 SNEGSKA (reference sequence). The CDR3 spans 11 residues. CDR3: CSALGQTEAFF. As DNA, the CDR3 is TGCAGTGCCCTAGGACAGACTGAAGCTTTCTTT.

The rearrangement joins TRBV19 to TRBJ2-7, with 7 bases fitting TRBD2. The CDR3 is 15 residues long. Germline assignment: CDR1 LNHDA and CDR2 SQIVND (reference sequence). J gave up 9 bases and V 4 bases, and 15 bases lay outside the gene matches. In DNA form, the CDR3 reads TGTGCCAGTAGTAGATTAGCGGGTGCCGGGGGAGTGCAGTACTTC. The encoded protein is CASSRLAGAGGVQYF.

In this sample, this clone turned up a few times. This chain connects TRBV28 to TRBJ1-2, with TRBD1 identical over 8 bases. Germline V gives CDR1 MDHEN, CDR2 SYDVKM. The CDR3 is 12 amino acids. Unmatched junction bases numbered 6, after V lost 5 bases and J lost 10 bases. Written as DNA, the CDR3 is TGTGCCAGCAGTCTGGGGACAGGCTTCTACACCTTC. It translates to CASSLGTGFYTF.

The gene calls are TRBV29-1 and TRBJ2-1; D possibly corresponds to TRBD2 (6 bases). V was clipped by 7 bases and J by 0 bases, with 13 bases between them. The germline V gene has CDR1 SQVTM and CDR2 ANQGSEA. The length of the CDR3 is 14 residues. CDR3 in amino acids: CSAEGRGSYNEQFF. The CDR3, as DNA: TGCAGCGCGGAGGGCCGGGGCTCCTACAATGAGCAGTTCTTC.

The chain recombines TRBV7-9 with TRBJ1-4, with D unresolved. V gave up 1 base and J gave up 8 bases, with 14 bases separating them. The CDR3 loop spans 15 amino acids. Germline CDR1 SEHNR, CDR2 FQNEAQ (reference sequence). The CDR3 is CASSLERAGREKLFF. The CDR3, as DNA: TGTGCCAGCAGCTTAGAACGCGCAGGTCGCGAAAAACTGTTTTTT.

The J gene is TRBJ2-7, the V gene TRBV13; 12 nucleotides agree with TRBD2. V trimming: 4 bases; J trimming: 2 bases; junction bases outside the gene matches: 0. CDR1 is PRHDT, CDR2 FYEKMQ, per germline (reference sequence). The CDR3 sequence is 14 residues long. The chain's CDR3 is CASSSSGGAYEQYF. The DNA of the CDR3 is TGTGCCAGCAGCTCTAGCGGGGGGGCCTACGAGCAGTACTTC.

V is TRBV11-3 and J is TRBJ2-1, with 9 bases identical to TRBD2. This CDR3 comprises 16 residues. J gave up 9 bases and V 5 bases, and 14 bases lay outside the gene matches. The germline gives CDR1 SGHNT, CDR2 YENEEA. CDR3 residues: CASSRRPVAGVSEQFF. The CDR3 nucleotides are TGTGCCAGCAGCCGTCGGCCAGTAGCGGGAGTTAGTGAGCAGTTCTTC.

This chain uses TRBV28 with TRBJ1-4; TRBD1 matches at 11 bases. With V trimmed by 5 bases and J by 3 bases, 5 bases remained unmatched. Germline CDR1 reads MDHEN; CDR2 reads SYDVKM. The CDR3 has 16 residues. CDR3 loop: CASSAGTGGSNEKLFF. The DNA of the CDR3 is TGTGCCAGCAGTGCCGGGACAGGGGGTTCTAATGAAAAACTGTTTTTT.

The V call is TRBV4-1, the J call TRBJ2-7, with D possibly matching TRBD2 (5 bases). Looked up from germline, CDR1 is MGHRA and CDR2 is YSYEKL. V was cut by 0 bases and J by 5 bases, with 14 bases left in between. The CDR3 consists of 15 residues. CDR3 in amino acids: CASSQDHGMWNEQYF. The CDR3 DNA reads TGCGCCAGCAGCCAAGATCACGGGATGTGGAACGAGCAGTACTTC.

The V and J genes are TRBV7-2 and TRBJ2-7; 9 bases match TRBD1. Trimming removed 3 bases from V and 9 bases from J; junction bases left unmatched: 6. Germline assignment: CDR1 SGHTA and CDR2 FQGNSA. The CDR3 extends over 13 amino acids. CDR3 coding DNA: TGTGCCAGCAGCTTGGGACAGGGCTTAGGGCAGTACTTC. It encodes CASSLGQGLGQYF.

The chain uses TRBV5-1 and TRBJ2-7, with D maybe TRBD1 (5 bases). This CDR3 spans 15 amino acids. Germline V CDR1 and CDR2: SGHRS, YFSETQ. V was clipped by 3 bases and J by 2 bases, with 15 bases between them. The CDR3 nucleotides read TGCGCCAGCAGCTCGAGGCAGGGATTGGCCTACGAGCAGTACTTC. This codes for CASSSRQGLAYEQYF.

CDR3 bases: TGTGCCAGCAGTTTACAGGGGAACACTGAAGCTTTCTTT. Translated, it gives CASSLQGNTEAFF. The chain links TRBV6-5 to TRBJ1-1; D is perhaps TRBD1 (6 bases). Trimming took 4 bases from V and 1 from J, leaving 7 bases between them. The germline V gene encodes CDR1 MNHEY and CDR2 SVGAGI. The CDR3 is 13 residues long.

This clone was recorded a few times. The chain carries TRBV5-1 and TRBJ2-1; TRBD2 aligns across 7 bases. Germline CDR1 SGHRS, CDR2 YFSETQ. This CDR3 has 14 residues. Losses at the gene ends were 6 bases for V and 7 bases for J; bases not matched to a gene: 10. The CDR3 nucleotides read TGCGCCAGCAAGCCTAGCGGCCTTTGGAATGAGCAGTTCTTC. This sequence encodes CASKPSGLWNEQFF. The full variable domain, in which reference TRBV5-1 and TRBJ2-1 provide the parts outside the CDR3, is KAGVTQTPRYLIKTRGQQVTLSCSPISGHRSVSWYQQTPGQGLQFLFEYFSETQRNKGNFPGRFSGRQFSNSRSEMNVSTLELGDSALYLCASKPSGLWNEQFFGPGTRLTVL.

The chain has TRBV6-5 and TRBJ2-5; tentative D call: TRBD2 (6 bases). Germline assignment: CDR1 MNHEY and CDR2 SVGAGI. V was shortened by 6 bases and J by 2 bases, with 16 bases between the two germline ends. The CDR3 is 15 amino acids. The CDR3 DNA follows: TGTGCCAGCAGCCAGGGAGGAGGAGGTCAAGAGACCCAGTACTTC. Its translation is CASSQGGGGQETQYF.

CDR3 nucleotide sequence: TGCGCCAGCAGCTTGGACAGACAGGGGAAGGTGGGAGGGCCCCCGAGTACCGGGGAGCTGTTTTTT. Protein: CASSLDRQGKVGGPPSTGELFF. This sequence joins TRBV5-1 and TRBJ2-2, with D perhaps TRBD1 (8 bases). This CDR3 comprises 22 residues. Germline CDR1 and CDR2: SGHRS and YFSETQ. V shed 0 bases and J shed 5 bases, with 32 bases lying between them.

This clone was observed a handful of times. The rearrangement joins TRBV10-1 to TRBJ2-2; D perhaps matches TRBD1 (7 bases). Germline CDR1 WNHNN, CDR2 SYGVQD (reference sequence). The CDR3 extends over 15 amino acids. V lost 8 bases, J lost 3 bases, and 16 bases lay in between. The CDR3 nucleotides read TGCGCCAGCCCGTCGGGGGACAGACACACCGGGGAGCTGTTTTTT. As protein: CASPSGDRHTGELFF.

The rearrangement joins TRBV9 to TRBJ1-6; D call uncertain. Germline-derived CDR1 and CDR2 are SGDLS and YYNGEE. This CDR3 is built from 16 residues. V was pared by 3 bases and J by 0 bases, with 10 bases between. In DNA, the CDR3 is TGTGCCAGCAGCGACCCCCGGAGCTCCTATAATTCACCCCTCCACTTT. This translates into CASSDPRSSYNSPLHF.

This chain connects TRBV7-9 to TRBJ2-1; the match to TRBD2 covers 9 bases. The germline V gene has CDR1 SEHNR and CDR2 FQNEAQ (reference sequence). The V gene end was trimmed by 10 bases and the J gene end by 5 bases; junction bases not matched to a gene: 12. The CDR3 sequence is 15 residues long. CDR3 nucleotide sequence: TGTGCCATCGCTTTATCTAGCGGGGAAAACAATGAGCAGTTCTTC. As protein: CAIALSSGENNEQFF. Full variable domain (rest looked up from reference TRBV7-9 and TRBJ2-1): DTGVSQNPRHKITKRGQNVTFRCDPISEHNRLYWYRQTLGQGPEFLTYFQNEAQLEKSRLLSDRFSAERPKGSFSTLEIQRTEQGDSAMYLCAIALSSGENNEQFFGPGTRLTVL.

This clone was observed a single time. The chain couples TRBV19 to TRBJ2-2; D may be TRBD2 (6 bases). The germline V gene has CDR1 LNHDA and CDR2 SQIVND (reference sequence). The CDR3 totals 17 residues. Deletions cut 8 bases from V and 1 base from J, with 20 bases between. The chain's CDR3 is CASHPWSGTQNTGELFF. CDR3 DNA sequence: TGTGCCAGTCACCCGTGGTCCGGGACTCAGAACACCGGGGAGCTGTTTTTT.

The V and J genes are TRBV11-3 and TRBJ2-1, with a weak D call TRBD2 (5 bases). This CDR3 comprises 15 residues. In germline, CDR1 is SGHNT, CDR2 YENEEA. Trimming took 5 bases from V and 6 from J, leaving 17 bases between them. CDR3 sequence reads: CASSLRTRDPNEQFF. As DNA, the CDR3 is TGTGCCAGCAGCCTGAGGACTCGGGATCCCAATGAGCAGTTCTTC.

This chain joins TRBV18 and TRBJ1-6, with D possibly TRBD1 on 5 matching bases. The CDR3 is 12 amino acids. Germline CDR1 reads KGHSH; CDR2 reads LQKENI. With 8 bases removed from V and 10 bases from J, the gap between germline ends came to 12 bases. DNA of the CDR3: TGTGCCAGCCAGGAGAAGGGGTCACCCCTCCACTTT. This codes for CASQEKGSPLHF. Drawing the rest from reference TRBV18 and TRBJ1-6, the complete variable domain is NAGVMQNPRHLVRRRGQEARLRCSPMKGHSHVYWYRQLPEEGLKFMVYLQKENIIDESGMPKERFSAEFPKEGPSILRIQQVVRGDSAAYFCASQEKGSPLHFGNGTRLTVT.

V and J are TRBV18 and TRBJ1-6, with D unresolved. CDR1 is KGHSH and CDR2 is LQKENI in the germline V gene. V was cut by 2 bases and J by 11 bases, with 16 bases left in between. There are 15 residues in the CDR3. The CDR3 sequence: CASSPKGAVRTPLHF. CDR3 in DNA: TGTGCCAGCTCACCAAAGGGAGCCGTAAGAACACCCCTCCACTTT.

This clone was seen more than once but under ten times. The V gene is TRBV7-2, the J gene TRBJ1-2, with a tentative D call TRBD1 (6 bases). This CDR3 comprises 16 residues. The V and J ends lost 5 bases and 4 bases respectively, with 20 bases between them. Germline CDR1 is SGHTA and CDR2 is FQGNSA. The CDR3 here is CASSQGVDSPLYGYTF. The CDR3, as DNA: TGTGCCAGCAGCCAAGGAGTGGACAGCCCCCTCTATGGCTACACCTTC.

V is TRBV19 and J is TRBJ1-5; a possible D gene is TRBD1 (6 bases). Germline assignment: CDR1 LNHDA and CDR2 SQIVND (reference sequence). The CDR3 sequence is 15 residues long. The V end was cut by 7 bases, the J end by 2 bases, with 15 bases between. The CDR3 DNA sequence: TGTGCCAGTACTAGGACAGACGAGGGCAATCAGCCCCAGCATTTT. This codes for CASTRTDEGNQPQHF.

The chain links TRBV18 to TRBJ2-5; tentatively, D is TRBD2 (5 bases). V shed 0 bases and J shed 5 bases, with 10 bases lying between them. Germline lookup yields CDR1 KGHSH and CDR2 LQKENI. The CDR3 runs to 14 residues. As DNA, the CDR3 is TGTGCCAGCTCACCACCGGATAAGCGGGAGACCCAGTACTTC. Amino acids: CASSPPDKRETQYF.

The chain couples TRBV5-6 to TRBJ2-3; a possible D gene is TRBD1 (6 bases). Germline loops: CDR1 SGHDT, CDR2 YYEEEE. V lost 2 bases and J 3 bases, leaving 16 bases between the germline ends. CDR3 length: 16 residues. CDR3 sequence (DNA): TGTGCCAGCAGCTTCCTAAAGCCAGGGGCGACAGATACGCAGTATTTT. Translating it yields CASSFLKPGATDTQYF.

In nucleotides, the CDR3 is TGTGCCAGCAGTTATCCAGGTTCCTATGGCTACACCTTC. Translated: CASSYPGSYGYTF. V gene TRBV12-3 or TRBV12-4 combines with J gene TRBJ1-2; D remains unclear. The V gene lost 4 bases and the J gene lost 4 bases, with 10 bases spanning the gap. There are 13 residues in the CDR3.

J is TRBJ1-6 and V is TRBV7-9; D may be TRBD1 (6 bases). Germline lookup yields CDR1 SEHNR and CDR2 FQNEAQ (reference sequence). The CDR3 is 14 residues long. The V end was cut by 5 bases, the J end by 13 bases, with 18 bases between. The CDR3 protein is CASSQGTERSPLHF. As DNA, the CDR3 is TGTGCCAGCAGCCAGGGGACGGAGCGTTCCCCCCTCCACTTT.

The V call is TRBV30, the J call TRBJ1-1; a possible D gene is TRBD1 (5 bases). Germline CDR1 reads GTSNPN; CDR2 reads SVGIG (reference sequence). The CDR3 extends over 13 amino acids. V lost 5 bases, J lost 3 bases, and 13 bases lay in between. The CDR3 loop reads CAWGRTSYTEAFF. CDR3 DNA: TGTGCCTGGGGAAGGACATCCTACACTGAAGCTTTCTTT.